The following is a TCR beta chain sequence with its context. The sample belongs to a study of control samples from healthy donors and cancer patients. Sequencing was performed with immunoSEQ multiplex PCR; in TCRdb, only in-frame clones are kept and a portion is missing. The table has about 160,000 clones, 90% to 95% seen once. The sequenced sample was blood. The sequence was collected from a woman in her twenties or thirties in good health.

The DNA of the CDR3 is TGTGCCAGCAGTCCCCAGGGATTGGGGGCTTTCTTT. Its translation is CASSPQGLGAFF. The chain is built from TRBV28 and TRBJ1-1, with D perhaps TRBD1 (5 bases). This CDR3 spans 12 amino acids. CDR1 is MDHEN, CDR2 SYDVKM, per germline. Trimming removed 5 bases from V and 11 bases from J, with 15 bases in between.